One sample yielded the 22 T cell receptor beta chains listed below, sequenced in a study of T cells after somatic rescue of genetic block. Measured with immunoSEQ multiplex PCR; TCRdb has only the in-frame clones, and not every one. The profile covers more than 12,000 clones, with roughly three quarters appearing a single time and less than 35% taken by the ten largest. Sample: peripheral blood mononuclear cells (PBMCs). These receptors came from a man between 18 and 29 years old.

On this clone: The germline gene is not matched at one end of the junction; a read error may be the cause. The chain carries TRBV6-1 and TRBJ2-7, with D perhaps TRBD1 or TRBD2 (5 bases each). Looked up from germline, CDR1 is MNHNS and CDR2 is SASEGT. The CDR3 consists of 15 residues. DNA for the CDR3: TGTGCCATCAGTGCCAACCTGGGCAGGGACGGGGAGCAGTACTTC. The encoded protein is CAISANLGRDGEQYF.

V is TRBV2 and J is TRBJ2-7; D ambiguous. Trimming removed 6 bases from V and 4 bases from J, with 13 bases in between. The V gene's germline CDR1 is SNHLY and CDR2 FYNNEI. This CDR3 contains 13 residues. The DNA for the CDR3 is TGTGCCAGCAGGAGTTGGGTAGTTTACGAGCAGTACTTC. It encodes CASRSWVVYEQYF.

This clone was picked up a small number of times. V and J are TRBV30 and TRBJ2-7, with a weak D call TRBD1 (9 bases). The CDR3 totals 14 residues. Between the trimmed V and J ends, which lost 6 bases and 3 bases, there was a span of 18 bases. Looked up from germline, CDR1 is GTSNPN and CDR2 is SVGIG (reference sequence). CDR3 nucleotide sequence: TGTGCCTGCGGGGGGGGACAGGGAATCTACGAGCAGTACTTC. Translation gives CACGGGQGIYEQYF.

The gene calls are TRBV6-1 and TRBJ2-3; the D is unclear. Germline V gene sequence: CDR1 MNHNS, CDR2 SASEGT. This CDR3 has 14 residues. Trimming took off 4 bases at V and 5 bases at J, with 13 bases between the two ends. The CDR3 sequence: CASSGSQARDTQYF. For the CDR3, the DNA is TGTGCCAGCAGTGGCAGTCAGGCACGAGATACGCAGTATTTT.

The CDR3 is CASSLVGQSFTGKYF. The CDR3, as DNA: TGTGCCAGCAGCCTTGTCGGACAATCTTTTACGGGGAAGTACTTC. V usage is TRBV5-6 and J usage is TRBJ2-7; D may match TRBD1 or TRBD2 (5 bases each). V shed 4 bases and J shed 11 bases, with 25 bases lying between them. The germline V gene has CDR1 SGHDT and CDR2 YYEEEE. CDR3 length: 15 amino acids.

This chain links TRBV4-1 with TRBJ2-1, with TRBD2 matching 14 bases. CDR3 size: 17 residues. The germline gives CDR1 MGHRA, CDR2 YSYEKL. Trimming cost V 3 bases and J 3 bases; bases outside gene matches: 4. DNA of the CDR3: TGCGCCAGCAGCCAGGGACTAGCGGGGGCAAACTACAATGAGCAGTTCTTC. This encodes CASSQGLAGANYNEQFF.

This chain connects TRBV6-4 to TRBJ1-4; no firm D call. Trimming took off 7 bases at V and 14 bases at J, with 11 bases between the two ends. The CDR3 is 10 residues long. Germline V lookup: CDR1 MRHNA, CDR2 SNTAGT. This CDR3 is CASMGGRLFF. The CDR3, as DNA: TGTGCCAGCATGGGCGGCCGGCTGTTTTTT.

This clone was found a few times. CDR3 amino acids: CASSYGGKSGNTIYF. CDR3 bases: TGTGCCAGCAGTTACGGGGGGAAGAGTGGAAACACCATATATTTT. The rearrangement uses TRBV6-5 and TRBJ1-3; D is perhaps TRBD1 (5 bases). V was clipped by 2 bases and J by 3 bases, with 11 bases between them. Looked up from germline, CDR1 is MNHEY and CDR2 is SVGAGI. This CDR3 has 15 residues.

The rearrangement links TRBV6-1 to TRBJ1-3; tentatively, D is TRBD1 (5 bases). V lost 7 bases to trimming and J lost 3 bases, with 16 bases between them. The CDR3 loop spans 15 amino acids. CDR1 and CDR2 (germline): MNHNS, SASEGT. This CDR3 is CASKPQGGFGNTIYF. CDR3 in DNA: TGTGCCAGCAAGCCTCAGGGAGGCTTTGGAAACACCATATATTTT.

The chain uses TRBV5-1 and TRBJ2-5; 9 nucleotides line up with TRBD2. This CDR3 comprises 15 residues. Germline trimming cut 0 bases from V and 5 bases from J; bases unmatched to any gene: 5. Germline V gene data show CDR1 as SGHRS and CDR2 as YFSETQ. The CDR3 bases are TGCGCCAGCAGCTTGGCTAGCGGGGCCCTGGAGACCCAGTACTTC. This translates into CASSLASGALETQYF.

This clone has more than one count but fewer than ten. This chain uses TRBV6-1 with TRBJ1-2; tentatively, D is TRBD1 (5 bases). Germline V gene lookup returns CDR1 MNHNS and CDR2 SASEGT. Trimming cost V 7 bases and J 4 bases, with 10 bases left between them. The CDR3 is made up of 12 amino acids. Here the CDR3 DNA reads TGTGCCAGCAAGTGGGGGTCCTATGGCTACACCTTC. It specifies CASKWGSYGYTF.

This chain connects TRBV6-6 to TRBJ1-1, with D perhaps matching TRBD1 (5 bases). The germline CDR1 and CDR2 sequences are MNHNY and SVGAGI (reference sequence). Between the trimmed V and J ends, which lost 4 bases and 1 base, there was a span of 16 bases. The length of the CDR3 is 16 residues. CDR3 sequence: CASSWGPGKSNTEAFF. As DNA, the CDR3 is TGTGCCAGCAGTTGGGGCCCGGGCAAGTCGAACACTGAAGCTTTCTTT.

The chain joins TRBV7-9 to TRBJ2-7; D ambiguous. The CDR3 has 14 residues. Trimming left V 6 bases short and J 2 bases short, with 14 bases between. Germline-derived CDR1 and CDR2 are SEHNR and FQNEAQ (reference sequence). The CDR3 region is CASSSLVSTYEQYF. The CDR3 DNA follows: TGTGCCAGCAGTTCCTTAGTGTCAACCTACGAGCAGTACTTC.

In its sample, this clone was seen a few times. The V call is TRBV6-5, the J call TRBJ1-5; possibly TRBD1 for D (5 bases). This CDR3 has 15 amino acids. V was shortened by 7 bases and J by 1 base, with 14 bases between the two germline ends. Germline CDR1 is MNHEY and CDR2 is SVGAGI. The CDR3 protein is CASTSQGGSNQPQHF. In DNA, the CDR3 is TGTGCCAGCACCTCCCAGGGAGGAAGCAATCAGCCCCAGCATTTT.

The chain employs TRBV27 and TRBJ1-1; 9 bases fit TRBD1. Germline values: CDR1 MNHEY, CDR2 SMNVEV (reference sequence). After removal of 1 base from V and 7 bases from J, the junction contained 13 bases not matched to a gene. The CDR3 is 17 amino acids. CDR3 DNA: TGTGCCAGCAGTTTATACAGGGGGCTGGGGCCTGATTTTGAAGCTTTCTTT. This encodes CASSLYRGLGPDFEAFF.

The chain has TRBV28 and TRBJ1-1; D gene uncertain. Trimming stripped 4 bases from V and 10 bases from J, with 22 bases between. Germline assignment: CDR1 MDHEN and CDR2 SYDVKM. This CDR3 has 15 amino acids. CDR3 sequence reads: CASSSYGEAVRGAFF. The CDR3 nucleotides read TGTGCCAGCAGTTCCTACGGGGAAGCGGTCCGGGGAGCTTTCTTT.

This chain connects TRBV6-6 to TRBJ1-6; TRBD1 matches 9 bases. The germline gives CDR1 MNHNY, CDR2 SVGAGI (reference sequence). V gave up 5 bases and J gave up 7 bases; unmatched junction bases: 6. This CDR3 has 15 residues. CDR3 sequence reads: CASSPRTGVNSPLHF. CDR3 coding DNA: TGTGCCAGCAGTCCCAGGACAGGGGTGAATTCACCCCTCCACTTT.

This sequence joins TRBV28 and TRBJ2-1; D perhaps matches TRBD2 (6 bases). Germline CDR1 reads MDHEN; CDR2 reads SYDVKM. The germline V and J ends were trimmed by 6 bases and 2 bases, with 11 bases remaining between them. This CDR3 has 14 amino acids. CDR3 sequence: CASSGGDAYNEQFF. DNA for the CDR3: TGTGCCAGCAGCGGGGGAGATGCCTACAATGAGCAGTTCTTC. Looking up the rest from reference TRBV28 and TRBJ2-1 gives the full variable domain: DVKVTQSSRYLVKRTGEKVFLECVQDMDHENMFWYRQDPGLGLRLIYFSYDVKMKEKGDIPEGYSVSREKKERFSLILESASTNQTSMYLCASSGGDAYNEQFFGPGTRLTVL.

This clone was counted a single time. The CDR3 coding sequence is TGTGCCAGCAGCTTTGACGCAGGTTTATCCTACGAGCAGTACTTC. This translates into CASSFDAGLSYEQYF. J is TRBJ2-5 and V is TRBV5-6; D not resolved. TRBJ2-7 explains the end of the DNA better; the J call may be wrong. The CDR3 is 15 residues long. Germline lookup yields CDR1 SGHDT and CDR2 YYEEEE.

By its share, this clone is medium-sized. CDR3 DNA: TGTGCCAGCAGTGCGGACAGGGGGCATGGCTACACCTTC. Translating it yields CASSADRGHGYTF. This chain links TRBV28 with TRBJ1-2; TRBD1 aligns across 11 bases. The CDR3 covers 13 residues. CDR1 and CDR2 (germline): MDHEN, SYDVKM. The trim removed 5 bases at V and 6 bases at J, leaving 2 bases unmatched.

This chain joins TRBV4-1 and TRBJ2-2; no definite D call. CDR3 length equals 15 residues. The V end lost 0 bases, the J end lost 8 bases, and 13 bases lay between the germline ends. CDR1 is MGHRA and CDR2 is YSYEKL in the germline V gene. The CDR3, as DNA: TGCGCCAGCAGCCAAGATGTGGGGTTATCGGGGGAGCTGTTTTTT. Amino acids: CASSQDVGLSGELFF.

The chain has TRBV6-5 and TRBJ1-4, with TRBD1 as a possible D gene (5 bases). This CDR3 has 12 amino acids. CDR1 is MNHEY and CDR2 is SVGAGI in the germline V gene. V was cut by 2 bases and J by 8 bases, with 6 bases left in between. CDR3 region: CASSYGGEKLFF. CDR3 in DNA: TGTGCCAGCAGTTACGGGGGGGAAAAACTGTTTTTT.